This entry concerns a single T cell receptor beta chain. Its matching antigen is unknown. The CDR3 contains 14 residues. TCRdb re-called the 5' RACE reads and gives one entry per CDR3 protein, without DNA. The sample table includes a few hundred thousand distinct CDR3 sequences. This entry is derived from a study of monozygotic twins with inflammatory bowel disease. The study's findings and limits: Those with IBD had lower TCRbeta diversity (inverse Simpson) than their healthy co-twins did.

Sequencing was carried out using blood. The chain couples TRBV12-3 or TRBV12-4 to TRBJ1-1. This TCR was recovered from a human donor with ulcerative colitis or Crohn's disease, or a healthy co-twin of an affected twin (not recorded which). CDR3 sequence: CASTSGRMNTEAFF.